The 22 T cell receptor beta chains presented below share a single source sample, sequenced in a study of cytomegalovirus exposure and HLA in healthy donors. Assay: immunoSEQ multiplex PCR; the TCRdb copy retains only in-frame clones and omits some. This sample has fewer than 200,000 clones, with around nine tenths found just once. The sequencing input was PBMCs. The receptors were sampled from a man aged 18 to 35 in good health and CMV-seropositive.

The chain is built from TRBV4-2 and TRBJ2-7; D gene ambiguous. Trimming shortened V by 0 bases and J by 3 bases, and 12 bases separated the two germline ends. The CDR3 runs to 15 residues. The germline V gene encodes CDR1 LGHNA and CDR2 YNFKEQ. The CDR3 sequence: CASSQDPSVIYEQYF. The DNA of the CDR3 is TGTGCCAGCAGCCAAGATCCGTCGGTGATCTACGAGCAGTACTTC.

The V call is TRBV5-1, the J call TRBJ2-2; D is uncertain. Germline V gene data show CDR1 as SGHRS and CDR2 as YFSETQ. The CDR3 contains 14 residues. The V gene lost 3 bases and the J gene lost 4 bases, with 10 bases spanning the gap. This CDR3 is CASSSTLITGELFF. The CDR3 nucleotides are TGCGCCAGCAGCTCTACCCTGATCACCGGGGAGCTGTTTTTT.

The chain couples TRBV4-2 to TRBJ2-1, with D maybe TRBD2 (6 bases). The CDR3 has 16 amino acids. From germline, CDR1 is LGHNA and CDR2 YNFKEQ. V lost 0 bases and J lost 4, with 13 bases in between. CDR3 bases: TGTGCCAGCAGCCAAGATTATTCGGGGACTTACAATGAGCAGTTCTTC. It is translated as CASSQDYSGTYNEQFF.

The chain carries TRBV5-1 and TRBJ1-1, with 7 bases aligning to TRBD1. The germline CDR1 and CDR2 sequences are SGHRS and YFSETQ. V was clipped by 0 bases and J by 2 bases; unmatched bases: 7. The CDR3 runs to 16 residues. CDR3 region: CASSLALQGTNTEAFF. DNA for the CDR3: TGCGCCAGCAGCTTGGCACTACAGGGGACCAACACTGAAGCTTTCTTT.

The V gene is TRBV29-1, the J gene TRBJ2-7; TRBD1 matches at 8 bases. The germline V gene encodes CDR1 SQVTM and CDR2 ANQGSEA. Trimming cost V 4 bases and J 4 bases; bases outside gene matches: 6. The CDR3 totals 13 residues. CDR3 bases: TGCAGCGTTGTTCAGGGGGCAGGTTACGAGCAGTACTTC. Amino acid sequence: CSVVQGAGYEQYF.

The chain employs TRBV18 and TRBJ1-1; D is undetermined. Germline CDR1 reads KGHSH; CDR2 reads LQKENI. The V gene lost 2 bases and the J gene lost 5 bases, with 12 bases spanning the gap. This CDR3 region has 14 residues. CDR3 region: CASSPIPRETEAFF. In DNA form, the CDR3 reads TGTGCCAGCTCACCAATCCCGCGAGAGACTGAAGCTTTCTTT.

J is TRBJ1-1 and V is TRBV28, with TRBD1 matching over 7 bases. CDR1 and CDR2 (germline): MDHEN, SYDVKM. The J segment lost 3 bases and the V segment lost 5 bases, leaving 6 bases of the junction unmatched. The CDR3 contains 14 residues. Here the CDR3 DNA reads TGTGCCAGCAGTATAGGGGGCGCGGACACTGAAGCTTTCTTT. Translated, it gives CASSIGGADTEAFF.

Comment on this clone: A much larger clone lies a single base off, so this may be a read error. The CDR3 protein is CASSSTGGYGYTF. CDR3 nucleotide sequence: TGTGCCAGCAGCTCGACAGGGGGCTATGGCTACACCTTC. The V gene is TRBV11-3, the J gene TRBJ1-2, with TRBD1 matching 9 bases. Germline CDR1 and CDR2: SGHNT and YENEEA. V lost 4 bases, J lost 4 bases, and 1 base stayed unmatched. The length of the CDR3 is 13 residues.

The CDR3 region has the DNA TGTGCCAGTTACCTAGCGGGAGTTACCGGGGAGCTGTTTTTT. This encodes CASYLAGVTGELFF. The J gene is TRBJ2-2, the V gene TRBV11-2; 10 bases match TRBD2. Germline-derived CDR1 and CDR2 are SGHAT and FQNNGV. V was pared by 9 bases and J by 5 bases, with 6 bases of the junction left unmatched. CDR3 length: 14 residues.

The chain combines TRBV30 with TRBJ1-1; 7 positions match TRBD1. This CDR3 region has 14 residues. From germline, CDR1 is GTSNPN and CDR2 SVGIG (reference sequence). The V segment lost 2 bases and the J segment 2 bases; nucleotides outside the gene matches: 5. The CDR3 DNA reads TGTGCCTGGAGTCGGGACAGATCAAACACTGAAGCTTTCTTT. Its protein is CAWSRDRSNTEAFF.

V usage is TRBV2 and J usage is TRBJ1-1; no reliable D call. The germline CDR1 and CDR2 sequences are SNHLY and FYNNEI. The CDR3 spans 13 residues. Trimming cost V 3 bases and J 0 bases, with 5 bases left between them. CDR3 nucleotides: TGTGCCAGCAGTGACCAGGTGAACACTGAAGCTTTCTTT. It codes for CASSDQVNTEAFF. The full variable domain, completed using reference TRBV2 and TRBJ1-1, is EPEVTQTPSHQVTQMGQEVILRCVPISNHLYFYWYRQILGQKVEFLVSFYNNEISEKSEIFDDQFSVERPDGSNFTLKIRSTKLEDSAMYFCASSDQVNTEAFFGQGTRLTVV.

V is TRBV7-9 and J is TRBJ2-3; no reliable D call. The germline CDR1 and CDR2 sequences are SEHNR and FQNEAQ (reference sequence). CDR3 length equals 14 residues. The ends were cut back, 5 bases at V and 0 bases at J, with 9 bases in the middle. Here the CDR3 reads CASSTFASTDTQYF. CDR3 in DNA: TGTGCCAGCAGCACATTCGCTAGCACAGATACGCAGTATTTT.

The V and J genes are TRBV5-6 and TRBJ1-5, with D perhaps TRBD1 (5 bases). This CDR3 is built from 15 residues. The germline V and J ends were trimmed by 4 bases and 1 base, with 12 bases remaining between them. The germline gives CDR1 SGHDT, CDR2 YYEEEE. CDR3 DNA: TGTGCCAGCAGCCACGGGACTGAGAGCAATCAGCCCCAGCATTTT. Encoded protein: CASSHGTESNQPQHF.

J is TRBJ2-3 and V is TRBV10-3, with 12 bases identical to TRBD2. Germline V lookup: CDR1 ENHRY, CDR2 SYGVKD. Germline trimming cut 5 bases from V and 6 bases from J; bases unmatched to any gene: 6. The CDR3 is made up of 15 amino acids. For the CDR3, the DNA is TGTGCCATCAGTCAAGGACTAGCGGGGAAGGATACGCAGTATTTT. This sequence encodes CAISQGLAGKDTQYF.

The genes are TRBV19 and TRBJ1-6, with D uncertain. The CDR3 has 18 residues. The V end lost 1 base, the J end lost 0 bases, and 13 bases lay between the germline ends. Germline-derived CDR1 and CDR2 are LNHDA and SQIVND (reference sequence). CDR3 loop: CASSIAGARSSYNSPLHF. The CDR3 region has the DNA TGTGCCAGTAGTATAGCTGGCGCGAGGAGCTCCTATAATTCACCCCTCCACTTT.

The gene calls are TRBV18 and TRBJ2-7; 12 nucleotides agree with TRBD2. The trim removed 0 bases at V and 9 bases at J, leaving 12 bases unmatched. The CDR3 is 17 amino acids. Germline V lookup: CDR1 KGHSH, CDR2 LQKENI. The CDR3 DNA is TGTGCCAGCTCACCACCGGCTAGCGGGAGGGCCCCCCAGTGGCAGTACTTC. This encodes CASSPPASGRAPQWQYF.

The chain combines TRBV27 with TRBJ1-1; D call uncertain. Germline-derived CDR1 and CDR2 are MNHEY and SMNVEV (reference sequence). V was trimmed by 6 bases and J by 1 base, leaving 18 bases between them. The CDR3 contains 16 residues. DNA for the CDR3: TGTGCCAGCAGCCCACAACCCGGGAGAGGGAACACTGAAGCTTTCTTT. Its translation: CASSPQPGRGNTEAFF.

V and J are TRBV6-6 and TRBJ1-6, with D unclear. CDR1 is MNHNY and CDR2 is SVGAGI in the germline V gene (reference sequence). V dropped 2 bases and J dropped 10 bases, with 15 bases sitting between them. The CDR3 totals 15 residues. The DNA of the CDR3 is TGTGCCAGCAGTTACCCCGGGTACCCGATATCACCCCTCCACTTT. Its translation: CASSYPGYPISPLHF.

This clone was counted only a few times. The CDR3 bases are TGTGCCAGCAGCGACAGGGTGGGTGGCTACACCTTC. It yields the protein CASSDRVGGYTF. This chain uses TRBV9 with TRBJ1-2, with D maybe TRBD1 (6 bases). Germline CDR1 SGDLS, CDR2 YYNGEE. The germline V and J ends were trimmed by 3 bases and 7 bases, with 10 bases remaining between them. The CDR3 totals 12 residues.

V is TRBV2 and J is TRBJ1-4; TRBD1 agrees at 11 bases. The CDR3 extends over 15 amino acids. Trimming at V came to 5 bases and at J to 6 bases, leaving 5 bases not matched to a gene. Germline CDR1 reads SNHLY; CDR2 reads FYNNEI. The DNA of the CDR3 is TGTGCCAGCAGTCCCGGACAGGGGGCATATGAAAAACTGTTTTTT. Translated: CASSPGQGAYEKLFF.

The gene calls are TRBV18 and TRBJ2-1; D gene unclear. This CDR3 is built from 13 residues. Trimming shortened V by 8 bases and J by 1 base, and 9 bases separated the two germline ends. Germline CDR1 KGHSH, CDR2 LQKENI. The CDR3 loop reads CASHEASYNEQFF. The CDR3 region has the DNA TGTGCCAGCCACGAGGCTTCCTACAATGAGCAGTTCTTC.

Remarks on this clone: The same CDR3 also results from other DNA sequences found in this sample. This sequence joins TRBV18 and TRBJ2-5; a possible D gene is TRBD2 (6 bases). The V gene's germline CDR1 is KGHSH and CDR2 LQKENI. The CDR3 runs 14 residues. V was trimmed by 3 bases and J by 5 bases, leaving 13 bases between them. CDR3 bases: TGTGCCAGCTCACCTACCGGGGGTGAGGAGACCCAGTACTTC. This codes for CASSPTGGEETQYF.